The 8 T cell receptor beta chains reported below all come from one sample, sequenced in a study of regulatory T cells in long-lasting Graves disease. Assembly of TCR beta libraries relied on iRepertoire HTBI primers together with Arm-PCR of CDR3 regions. TCRdb reprocessed the multiplex PCR reads with MiXCR, giving one entry per CDR3 protein. The repertoire holds around 450,000 distinct CDR3 sequences, with more than 12% as singletons. Regarding time point: newly diagnosed GD, antithyroid drugs for less than 3 months. The TCR library was made from RNA extracted from PBMCs. Separately, the same data were catalogued under a study of T cells in Graves' hyperthyroidism and ophthalmopathy.

The sample here was peripheral blood mononuclear cells (PBMCs), taken at new diagnosis, from a patient treated with antithyroid drugs. These receptors were collected from a woman in her twenties or thirties with Graves disease.

CDR3 nucleotide sequence: TGTGCCAGTAAAGACGGGAGGCAATACAATGAGCAGTTCTTC. The encoded protein is CASKDGRQYNEQFF. The chain carries TRBV19 and TRBJ2-1, with TRBD2 matching 7 bases. Germline trimming cut 7 bases from V and 4 bases from J; bases unmatched to any gene: 7. This CDR3 comprises 14 residues. CDR1 is LNHDA and CDR2 is SQIVND in the germline V gene (reference sequence).

This chain connects TRBV20-1 to TRBJ1-3, with unresolved D. The V and J ends lost 0 bases and 3 bases respectively, with 9 bases between them. Germline V gene lookup returns CDR1 DFQATT and CDR2 SNEGSKA (reference sequence). This CDR3 has 14 residues. The CDR3 region has the DNA TGCAGTGCTAGAGATGAAGGGCGTGGAAACACCATATATTTT. This translates into CSARDEGRGNTIYF.

The chain links TRBV11-2 to TRBJ2-1, with TRBD2 identical over 12 bases. There are 16 residues in the CDR3. Germline V gives CDR1 SGHAT, CDR2 FQNNGV. J gave up 7 bases and V 3 bases, and 7 bases lay outside the gene matches. The CDR3: CASSLVLGLAGNEQFF. The CDR3 nucleotides read TGTGCCAGCAGCTTGGTTTTAGGACTAGCGGGAAATGAGCAGTTCTTC.

The CDR3 loop is CASSLAGAGKHEQFF. The CDR3 region has the DNA TGTGCCAGCAGCTTGGCGGGCGCAGGGAAGCATGAGCAGTTCTTC. The chain carries TRBV5-6 and TRBJ2-1, with a possible D match to TRBD1 (5 bases). Trimming removed 0 bases from V and 8 bases from J, with 15 bases in between. This CDR3 is 15 amino acids long. In germline, CDR1 is SGHDT, CDR2 YYEEEE.

The table lists this clonotype with many counts. This chain connects TRBV6-1 to TRBJ2-1, with 9 bases that match TRBD2. Germline V gene sequence: CDR1 MNHNS, CDR2 SASEGT. J lost 10 bases, V lost 4 bases, and 11 bases had no gene match. This CDR3 is built from 15 residues. CDR3 region: CASSALAGFGNEQFF. CDR3 DNA sequence: TGTGCCAGCAGTGCACTAGCGGGTTTTGGGAACGAGCAGTTCTTC.

This clonotype was observed once. The rearrangement uses TRBV19 and TRBJ1-5, with D maybe TRBD1 (5 bases). Trimming left V 4 bases short and J 5 bases short, with 9 bases between. Germline V lookup: CDR1 LNHDA, CDR2 SQIVND (reference sequence). The CDR3 is 13 residues long. As DNA, the CDR3 is TGTGCCAGTAGTACAGGGAGGCATCAGCCCCAGCATTTT. Protein: CASSTGRHQPQHF.

The sample holds a few counts of this clonotype. The chain is built from TRBV12-3 or TRBV12-4 and TRBJ2-2; D not resolved. This CDR3 has 15 residues. Deletions cut 6 bases from V and 0 bases from J, with 11 bases between. The CDR3 loop reads CASRASLPNTGELFF. In nucleotides, the CDR3 is TGTGCCAGCAGAGCAAGTTTACCGAACACCGGGGAGCTGTTTTTT.

There are many counts of this clonotype. J is TRBJ2-7 and V is TRBV2, with D maybe TRBD2 (6 bases). The CDR3 has 12 amino acids. In germline, CDR1 is SNHLY, CDR2 FYNNEI. V was clipped by 3 bases and J by 10 bases, with 13 bases between them. This chain's CDR3 is CASSEGRGVQYF. The DNA of the CDR3 is TGTGCCAGCAGTGAGGGTCGCGGGGTACAGTACTTC.